The clone carrying this TCR beta chain was recorded only once. What it binds is unknown. This sample includes further DNA sequences coding for the same CDR3. These data belong to a study of Ad26.COV2.S vaccination and SARS-CoV-2 variants. Treatment: 15 to 20 received Ad26.COV2.S at low or high dose, single or two shots; about 5 received placebo; per-sample allocation not given. The investigators took samples on day 63 after the first vaccine or placebo injection. The individual, an adult aged 18-55 years, was a donor in Boston. Overall study findings and caveats: Recipients of vaccine and of placebo showed similar breadth of their non-spike TCR repertoires.

Profiled with immunoSEQ multiplex PCR; TCRdb holds only in-frame clones, not every one. The table has roughly 350,000 clones, 75% to 90% seen once; the top ten hold around 10%. Trimming removed 0 bases from V and 1 base from J, with 7 bases in between. The CDR3 is made up of 14 amino acids. CDR1 and CDR2 (germline): SGHRS, YFSETQ. Sequencing was performed on peripheral blood, taken in a trial of Ad26.COV2.S vaccine versus placebo. The source is a person between 18 and 59 years old who received the Ad26.COV2.S COVID-19 vaccine or a placebo. The V and J genes are TRBV5-1 and TRBJ2-5; D possibly corresponds to TRBD2 (6 bases). The CDR3: CASSLVGGQETQYF. CDR3 DNA sequence: TGCGCCAGCAGCTTGGTGGGAGGCCAAGAGACCCAGTACTTC.